Listed below are T cell receptor beta chains from one sample, sequenced in a study of T-cell memory formation after mild COVID-19. MiXCR, applied by TCRdb to the 5' RACE reads, yields one record per CDR3 protein. The table lists under 450,000 distinct CDR3 sequences, 20% to 25% of them singletons. Sequencing used PBMCs or a T cell subset sorted from them (not recorded which). The receptor source for this set is a young man who had mild COVID-19 (a few samples of this study predate the infection). Cell type and time point are not known. Each CDR3 is given with its conserved first and last residue. A D gene is named only where the DNA matches it firmly. Expanded clones get a size class; other rows say once, few or many, or leave the size out.

v_call	clone_size	d_call	j_call	cdr3_aa	cdr3_nt
TRBV9	-	-	TRBJ1-6	CASSVGGISNSPLHF	TGTGCCAGCAGCGTAGGCGGGATATCGAATTCACCCCTCCACTTT
TRBV14	few	-	TRBJ2-2	CASSPKTRTGELFF	TGTGCCAGCAGCCCAAAGACGAGGACCGGGGAGCTGTTTTTT
TRBV6-5	few	-	TRBJ1-5	CASSYGRGDQPQHF	TGTGCCAGCAGTTACGGCAGGGGTGATCAGCCCCAGCATTTT
TRBV20-1	few	TRBD1	TRBJ1-1	CSARHRGNTEAFF	TGCAGTGCTCGACACAGGGGTAACACTGAAGCTTTCTTT
TRBV6-6	-	-	TRBJ1-1	CASSYRGGTSEAFF	TGTGCCAGCAGTTACCGGGGGGGGACCTCTGAAGCTTTCTTT
TRBV29-1	few	-	TRBJ2-1	CSTSGPSYEQFF	TGCAGCACCTCGGGGCCTAGCTATGAGCAGTTCTTC
TRBV7-9	-	TRBD1	TRBJ2-1	CASSAGQGAIKEQFF	TGTGCCAGCAGCGCGGGCCAGGGGGCTATAAAAGAGCAGTTCTTC
TRBV12-3/TRBV12-4	-	TRBD1	TRBJ1-2	CASSDRTGGNYGYTF	TGTGCCAGCAGTGATAGGACAGGGGGTAACTATGGCTACACCTTC
TRBV14	-	-	TRBJ2-5	CASSQIGSGEETQYF	TGTGCCAGCAGCCAAATTGGGTCGGGGGAAGAGACCCAGTACTTC
TRBV12-3/TRBV12-4	few	TRBD2	TRBJ2-5	CASSGTSGFGTQYF	TGTGCCAGCAGTGGGACTAGCGGCTTCGGGACCCAGTACTTC
TRBV7-9	-	TRBD1	TRBJ1-2	CASSLGTGVNPYGYTF	TGTGCCAGCAGCCTAGGGACAGGGGTTAATCCTTATGGCTACACCTTC
TRBV7-9	-	-	TRBJ1-2	CASSLDLGANYGYTF	TGTGCCAGCAGCTTAGACCTGGGGGCCAACTATGGCTACACCTTC
TRBV4-2	few	-	TRBJ2-3	CASSLGPGPETADTQYF	TGTGCCAGCAGCCTGGGGCCGGGCCCTGAGACCGCAGATACGCAGTATTTT
TRBV4-1	few	TRBD1	TRBJ1-6	CASSRNRGENESPLHF	TGCGCCAGCAGCCGTAACAGGGGTGAGAACGAATCACCCCTCCACTTT
TRBV18	few	TRBD1	TRBJ1-5	CASSAGTGIGQPQHF	TGTGCCAGCTCGGCGGGGACAGGGATTGGACAGCCCCAGCATTTT
TRBV4-1	-	-	TRBJ1-6	CASGGGTPLHF	TGCGCCAGCGGGGGGGGGACACCCCTCCACTTT
TRBV6-1	few	TRBD1	TRBJ2-4	CASRAGTGTKNIQYF	TGTGCCAGCAGAGCCGGGACAGGGACCAAAAACATTCAGTACTTC
TRBV29-1	-	-	TRBJ2-5	CSVAYGGETQYF	TGCAGCGTCGCTTACGGGGGAGAGACCCAGTACTTC
TRBV5-1	few	TRBD1	TRBJ1-2	CASSLDRGSGGYTF	TGCGCCAGCAGCTTGGACAGGGGAAGTGGTGGCTACACCTTC
TRBV28	-	TRBD1	TRBJ2-2	CASRSTGVYGELFF	TGTGCCAGCAGGTCCACAGGGGTCTACGGGGAGCTGTTTTTT
TRBV3-1	few	-	TRBJ2-2	CASRAPLANTGELFF	TGTGCCAGCAGAGCGCCACTAGCGAACACCGGGGAGCTGTTTTTT
TRBV5-1	-	-	TRBJ2-3	CASSFDGDTDTQYF	TGCGCCAGCAGCTTCGACGGGGACACAGATACGCAGTATTTT
TRBV5-1	many	TRBD1	TRBJ2-3	CASSSTGSGDTQYF	TGCGCCAGCAGCTCGACAGGGTCAGGAGATACGCAGTATTTT
TRBV4-3	few	-	TRBJ2-5	CASSQEGPYGALETQYF	TGCGCCAGCAGCCAAGAGGGGCCCTACGGGGCCCTAGAGACCCAGTACTTC
TRBV7-9	-	-	TRBJ2-2	CASCSGNTGELFF	TGTGCCAGTTGTTCGGGGAACACCGGGGAGCTGTTTTTT
TRBV12-3/TRBV12-4	-	-	TRBJ2-5	CASSHSPGETQYF	TGTGCCAGCAGCCACTCACCGGGGGAGACCCAGTACTTC
TRBV20-1	-	-	TRBJ1-3	CSATAPDSGNTIYF	TGCAGTGCTACGGCCCCCGACTCTGGAAACACCATATATTTT
TRBV12-3/TRBV12-4	-	-	TRBJ2-1	CASSRGPGNEQFF	TGTGCCAGCAGTCGGGGGCCAGGGAATGAGCAGTTCTTC
TRBV6-1	-	TRBD1	TRBJ2-7	CASRPGQGSDEQYF	TGTGCCAGCCGGCCGGGACAGGGGTCTGACGAGCAGTACTTC
TRBV30	-	-	TRBJ2-5	CAWSLEGETQYF	TGTGCCTGGAGTCTGGAGGGTGAGACCCAGTACTTC
TRBV7-3	-	-	TRBJ1-1	CASSLEPGATEAFF	TGTGCCAGCAGCTTAGAACCTGGGGCCACTGAAGCTTTCTTT
TRBV11-2	-	-	TRBJ2-3	CASSPLSALYLRF	TGTGCCAGCAGCCCATTGTCTGCACTATACCTGCGATTT
TRBV5-1	-	-	TRBJ2-6	CASASERGANVLTF	TGCGCCAGCGCCTCAGAGAGAGGGGCCAACGTCCTGACTTTC
TRBV7-3	few	-	TRBJ2-1	CASSSTGFYNEQFF	TGTGCCAGCAGCTCGACGGGCTTCTACAATGAGCAGTTCTTC
TRBV9	few	TRBD2	TRBJ2-1	CASSVGVGGEQFF	TGTGCCAGCAGCGTAGGCGTGGGGGGGGAGCAGTTCTTC
TRBV6-5	-	-	TRBJ1-5	CASSSGQRGRTQHF	TGTGCCAGCAGTTCCGGGCAGCGGGGAAGGACCCAGCATTTT
TRBV12-5	-	-	TRBJ1-5	CASGPSSGQPQHF	TGTGCTAGTGGTCCCTCCTCTGGTCAGCCCCAGCATTTT
TRBV12-3/TRBV12-4	few	TRBD1	TRBJ1-6	CASGRDSHNSPLHF	TGTGCCAGCGGCAGGGACAGTCATAATTCACCCCTCCACTTT
TRBV4-1	many	-	TRBJ2-1	CASSQVIRDEQFF	TGCGCCAGCAGCCAAGTCATACGGGACGAGCAGTTCTTC
TRBV9	-	TRBD1	TRBJ2-7	CASSVGQGASYEQYF	TGTGCCAGCAGCGTGGGACAGGGGGCTTCCTACGAGCAGTACTTC
TRBV7-2	-	-	TRBJ1-5	CASSLAAWVYQPQHF	TGTGCCAGCAGCTTAGCGGCTTGGGTTTATCAGCCCCAGCATTTT
TRBV20-1	-	TRBD1	TRBJ1-5	CSAMQGGASNQPQHF	TGCAGTGCTATGCAGGGGGGGGCTAGCAATCAGCCCCAGCATTTT
TRBV20-1	few	-	TRBJ2-3	CSALPWGSDTQYF	TGCAGTGCTCTCCCCTGGGGGTCAGATACGCAGTATTTT
TRBV4-3	few	-	TRBJ2-2	CASSSQPNTGELFF	TGCGCCAGCAGCTCCCAGCCGAACACCGGGGAGCTGTTTTTT